A selection of T cell receptor beta chains follows, all from one sample in a study of T-cell reconstitution after alpha-beta-depleted transplantation in children. TCRdb used MiXCR to reprocess the PCR reads, holding one entry per CDR3 protein. The sample records around 490,000 distinct CDR3 sequences, roughly 10% being singletons. The starting material was PBMCs, mostly from graft donor cells, obtained 180 days after TCRalphabeta/CD19-depleted stem cell transplant. The source is a female patient aged 2-9 years who had a stem cell transplant for aplastic anemia, so the T cells may come from the graft donor. CDR3s include the opening cysteine and the closing phenylalanine or tryptophan. D genes are given only for firm matches. Rows give clone size only sometimes, using once, few, many, or a class for an expanded clone.

clone_size,v_call,j_call,d_call,cdr3_aa,cdr3_nt
.,TRBV10-3,TRBJ2-3,.,CAMAQGTSTDTQYF,TGTGCCATGGCCCAGGGTACTAGCACAGATACGCAGTATTTT
few,TRBV5-1,TRBJ2-7,TRBD1,CASSPFGQGSYEQYF,TGCGCCAGCAGCCCATTTGGACAGGGTTCCTACGAGCAGTACTTC
.,TRBV27,TRBJ2-1,TRBD2,CASQTTVAGPAWEQFF,TGTGCCAGTCAAACAACCGTAGCGGGTCCGGCGTGGGAGCAGTTCTTC
few,TRBV7-2,TRBJ2-2,TRBD2,CASSFAGTSGMNTGELFF,TGTGCCAGCAGCTTCGCCGGGACTAGCGGGATGAACACCGGGGAGCTGTTTTTT
many,TRBV24-1,TRBJ2-1,TRBD1,CATSDATHRGFEQFF,TGTGCCACCAGTGATGCGACACACAGGGGATTTGAGCAGTTCTTC
.,TRBV6-1,TRBJ1-2,.,CASSEAINYGYTF,TGTGCCAGCAGTGAAGCAATAAACTATGGCTACACCTTC
.,TRBV7-8,TRBJ2-5,.,CASSLTFFSVQETQYF,TGTGCCAGCAGCTTAACCTTCTTCAGCGTGCAAGAGACCCAGTACTTC
few,TRBV20-1,TRBJ2-3,TRBD2,CSAPQLAGGPSTDTQYF,TGCAGTGCTCCTCAACTAGCGGGAGGCCCAAGCACAGATACGCAGTATTTT
few,TRBV15,TRBJ1-4,.,CATSRDIQARNEKLFF,TGTGCCACCAGCAGAGATATCCAGGCGCGTAATGAAAAACTGTTTTTT
many,TRBV18,TRBJ2-1,.,CASSPKTGGWNNEQFF,TGTGCCAGCTCACCAAAAACGGGGGGCTGGAACAATGAGCAGTTCTTC
.,TRBV19,TRBJ2-2,.,CASSMGGVAANTGELFF,TGTGCCAGTAGTATGGGTGGAGTAGCGGCGAACACCGGGGAGCTGTTTTTT
.,TRBV7-2,TRBJ1-2,.,CASSPQDSNWDYGYTF,TGTGCCAGCAGCCCCCAGGACAGCAACTGGGACTATGGCTACACCTTC
few,TRBV20-1,TRBJ2-1,TRBD2,CSAAPRLADSYNEQFF,TGCAGTGCTGCCCCTAGACTAGCGGACTCCTACAATGAGCAGTTCTTC
.,TRBV7-2,TRBJ2-3,.,CVTQRRRGGTDTQYF,TGTGTTACGCAGCGACGGAGAGGTGGCACAGATACGCAGTATTTT
.,TRBV10-3,TRBJ2-3,.,CAISESQAGGTDTQYF,TGTGCCATCAGTGAGTCCCAGGCGGGTGGCACAGATACGCAGTATTTT
.,TRBV21-1,TRBJ1-4,.,CASSKSGGGRQATNEKLFF,TGTGCCAGCAGCAAGTCAGGAGGGGGAAGACAGGCAACTAATGAAAAACTGTTTTTT
.,TRBV7-3,TRBJ2-2,TRBD2,CASSLTGRTGGTGELFF,TGTGCCAGCAGCTTAACGGGGCGGACGGGGGGCACCGGGGAGCTGTTTTTT
few,TRBV25-1,TRBJ2-2,.,CASSVTTSGELFF,TGTGCCAGCAGTGTAACTACGTCCGGGGAGCTGTTTTTT
few,TRBV6-1,TRBJ1-1,.,CASSRRLTATMNTEAFF,TGTGCCAGCAGTCGCCGATTGACAGCGACCATGAACACTGAAGCTTTCTTT
few,TRBV7-8,TRBJ1-3,.,CASSKSWFGNTIYF,TGTGCCAGCAGCAAGTCCTGGTTTGGAAACACCATATATTTT
few,TRBV15,TRBJ2-6,.,CATSRSGNGANVLTF,TGTGCCACCAGCAGAAGTGGAAATGGGGCCAACGTCCTGACTTTC
few,TRBV7-2,TRBJ2-7,.,CASSLAPGLEQYF,TGTGCCAGCAGCTTAGCCCCAGGGCTCGAGCAGTACTTC
few,TRBV4-3,TRBJ2-6,.,CASSQDSGGAGANVLTF,TGCGCCAGCAGCCAAGATTCGGGGGGCGCTGGGGCCAACGTCCTGACTTTC
few,TRBV29-1,TRBJ2-5,.,CSVEAAYQETQYF,TGCAGCGTTGAAGCTGCTTACCAAGAGACCCAGTACTTC
.,TRBV27,TRBJ2-3,TRBD2,CASSLSGGRRADTQYF,TGTGCCAGCAGTTTATCGGGCGGGAGAAGGGCAGATACGCAGTATTTT
many,TRBV15,TRBJ2-4,.,CATAGENIQYF,TGTGCCACCGCGGGCGAAAACATTCAGTACTTC
many,TRBV12-3/TRBV12-4,TRBJ2-5,.,CASATPEAMRGTQYF,TGTGCCAGCGCTACACCCGAAGCTATGAGGGGGACCCAGTACTTC
.,TRBV7-8,TRBJ2-5,.,CASSWGSRTQYF,TGTGCCAGCAGCTGGGGGAGTCGGACCCAGTACTTC
few,TRBV10-3,TRBJ2-1,.,CAISDLPGEDNEQFF,TGTGCCATCAGTGACTTACCAGGGGAGGACAATGAGCAGTTCTTC
few,TRBV12-3/TRBV12-4,TRBJ1-5,.,CASSSRPGNQPQHF,TGTGCCAGCAGTTCCAGGCCGGGCAATCAGCCCCAGCATTTT
many,TRBV14,TRBJ2-7,TRBD1,CASSLAGTGPYEQYF,TGTGCCAGCAGCCTAGCCGGGACAGGGCCCTACGAGCAGTACTTC
few,TRBV7-2,TRBJ2-4,.,CASSGQRLAKNIQYF,TGTGCCAGCAGTGGACAGCGGCTAGCCAAAAACATTCAGTACTTC
few,TRBV11-3,TRBJ2-1,.,CASSLAPRGEQFF,TGTGCCAGCAGCTTAGCCCCTAGGGGGGAGCAGTTCTTC
.,TRBV9,TRBJ1-6,TRBD1,CASSTGTGSSPLHF,TGTGCCAGCAGCACCGGGACAGGGTCTTCACCCCTCCACTTT
.,TRBV28,TRBJ1-5,.,CASSFVRRGNQPQHF,TGTGCCAGCAGTTTTGTCAGGCGGGGCAATCAGCCCCAGCATTTT
.,TRBV6-2/TRBV6-3,TRBJ2-1,.,CASGAGGNEQFF,TGTGCCAGCGGAGCTGGGGGGAATGAGCAGTTCTTC
once,TRBV14,TRBJ2-7,TRBD2,CASSPWASGVLPSYEQYF,TGTGCCAGCAGCCCTTGGGCTAGCGGGGTCCTCCCTTCCTACGAGCAGTACTTC
.,TRBV6-6,TRBJ2-2,.,CASSYGRPGELFF,TGTGCCAGCAGTTATGGCCGCCCAGGGGAGCTGTTTTTT
.,TRBV6-5,TRBJ2-7,.,CASSYRGITYEQYF,TGTGCCAGCAGTTACAGGGGGATCACCTACGAGCAGTACTTC
few,TRBV6-2/TRBV6-3,TRBJ1-5,.,CASTRDRGEDSNQPQHF,TGTGCCAGCACCCGTGATCGCGGGGAGGATAGCAATCAGCCCCAGCATTTT
many,TRBV20-1,TRBJ2-5,.,CSARAGTAKETQYF,TGCAGTGCTAGAGCTGGGACGGCGAAAGAGACCCAGTACTTC
few,TRBV5-1,TRBJ2-2,.,CASSAPPTGELFF,TGCGCCAGCAGTGCTCCCCCCACCGGGGAGCTGTTTTTT
many,TRBV5-1,TRBJ2-1,.,CASIRAAYNEQFF,TGCGCCAGCATTAGGGCAGCTTACAATGAGCAGTTCTTC
.,TRBV6-5,TRBJ2-7,.,CASSYSVRMSSYEQYF,TGTGCCAGCAGTTACTCTGTCAGGATGAGCTCCTACGAGCAGTACTTC
few,TRBV18,TRBJ1-6,.,CASSPAGDSPLHF,TGTGCCAGCTCACCAGCAGGGGATTCACCCCTCCACTTT
few,TRBV11-2,TRBJ1-5,TRBD1,CASSSTKGAFDFSNQPQHF,TGTGCCAGCAGTTCCACAAAGGGGGCGTTCGATTTTAGCAATCAGCCCCAGCATTTT
.,TRBV18,TRBJ2-5,TRBD1,CASSIPGTGRHQETQYF,TGTGCCAGCTCAATCCCCGGGACAGGCAGACATCAAGAGACCCAGTACTTC
few,TRBV12-3/TRBV12-4,TRBJ1-6,.,CASSQKGSSYNSPLHF,TGTGCCAGCAGTCAGAAGGGGAGCTCCTATAATTCACCCCTCCACTTT
few,TRBV7-3,TRBJ2-5,TRBD2,CASSLKSSGRETQYF,TGTGCCAGCAGCTTAAAAAGCAGCGGGAGAGAGACCCAGTACTTC
few,TRBV6-6,TRBJ2-1,.,CASSYASVNEQFF,TGTGCCAGCAGTTACGCTAGCGTCAATGAGCAGTTCTTC
many,TRBV29-1,TRBJ2-1,TRBD1,CSALGQGNLNEQFF,TGCAGCGCCCTCGGACAGGGGAACCTCAATGAGCAGTTCTTC
.,TRBV6-2/TRBV6-3,TRBJ1-2,.,CASSYSGDYGYTF,TGTGCCAGCAGTTACTCCGGGGACTATGGCTACACCTTC
.,TRBV28,TRBJ1-1,.,CASRRSGLSTEAFF,TGTGCCAGCAGGAGGTCGGGGCTCAGCACTGAAGCTTTCTTT
.,TRBV12-3/TRBV12-4,TRBJ2-6,TRBD1,CASSPGQGVRSGANVLTF,TGTGCCAGCAGCCCGGGACAGGGGGTGCGCTCTGGGGCCAACGTCCTGACTTTC